The subject of this entry is one TCR beta chain. Repertoires were generated with immunoSEQ multiplex PCR, while TCRdb's copy carries only in-frame clones and drops some. This sample has 350,000 to 450,000 clones, with approximately 81% found just once. Trimming left V 7 bases short and J 1 base short, with 14 bases between. This CDR3 has 14 residues. Germline-derived CDR1 and CDR2 are MNHEY and SVGAGI. The sample belongs to a study of blood T cell repertoires in COVID-19. The clonotype originates from a woman under 30 with acute or convalescent COVID-19. The chain has TRBV6-5 and TRBJ2-7; D might be TRBD1 (6 bases). The sequencing sample was made of peripheral blood. The chain's CDR3 is CASTPAGASYEQYF. The DNA of the CDR3 is TGTGCCAGCACTCCCGCAGGGGCATCCTACGAGCAGTACTTC.